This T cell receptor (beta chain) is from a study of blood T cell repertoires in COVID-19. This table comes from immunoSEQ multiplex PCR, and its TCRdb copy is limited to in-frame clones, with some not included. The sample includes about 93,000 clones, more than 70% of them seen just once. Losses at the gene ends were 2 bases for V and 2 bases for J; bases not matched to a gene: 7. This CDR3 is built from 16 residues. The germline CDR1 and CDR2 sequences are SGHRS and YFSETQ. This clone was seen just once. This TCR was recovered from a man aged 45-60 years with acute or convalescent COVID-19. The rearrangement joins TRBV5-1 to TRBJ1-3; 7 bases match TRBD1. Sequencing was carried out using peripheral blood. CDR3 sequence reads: CASSFFSGTAGNTIYF. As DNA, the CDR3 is TGCGCCAGCAGCTTCTTTTCTGGGACAGCTGGAAACACCATATATTTT.